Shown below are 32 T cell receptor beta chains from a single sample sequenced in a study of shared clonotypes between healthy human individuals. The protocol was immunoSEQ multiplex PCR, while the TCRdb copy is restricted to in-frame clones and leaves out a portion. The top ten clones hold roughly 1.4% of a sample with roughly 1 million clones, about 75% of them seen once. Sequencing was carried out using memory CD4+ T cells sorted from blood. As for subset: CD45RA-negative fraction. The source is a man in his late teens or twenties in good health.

CDR3 region: CASAEQGSVEQYF. In nucleotides, the CDR3 is TGTGCCAGCGCCGAACAGGGCTCCGTCGAGCAGTACTTC. This rearrangement joins TRBV7-9 to TRBJ2-7; D possibly corresponds to TRBD1 (6 bases). The CDR3 has 13 residues. Trimming removed 8 bases at V and 6 bases at J, with 17 bases between. Germline lookup yields CDR1 SEHNR and CDR2 FQNEAQ (reference sequence).

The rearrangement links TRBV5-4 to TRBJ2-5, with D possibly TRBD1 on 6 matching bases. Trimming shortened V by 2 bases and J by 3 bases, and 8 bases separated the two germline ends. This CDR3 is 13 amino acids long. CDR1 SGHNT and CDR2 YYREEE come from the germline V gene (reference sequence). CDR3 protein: CASSLNREETQYF. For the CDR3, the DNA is TGTGCCAGCAGCTTAAACAGGGAAGAGACCCAGTACTTC.

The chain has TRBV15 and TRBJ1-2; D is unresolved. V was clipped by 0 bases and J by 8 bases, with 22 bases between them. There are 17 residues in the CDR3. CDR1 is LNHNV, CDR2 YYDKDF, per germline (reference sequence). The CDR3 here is CATSRERTRNRTMGYTF. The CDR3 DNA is TGTGCCACCAGCAGAGAGAGAACTCGGAACAGAACTATGGGCTACACCTTC. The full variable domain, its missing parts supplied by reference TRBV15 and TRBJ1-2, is DAMVIQNPRYQVTQFGKPVTLSCSQTLNHNVMYWYQQKSSQAPKLLFHYYDKDFNNEADTPDNFQSRRPNTSFCFLDIRSPGLGDTAMYLCATSRERTRNRTMGYTFGSGTRLTVV.

The CDR3 loop is CASAADRVGAGNTIYF. The CDR3 DNA reads TGTGCCTCAGCAGCAGACAGGGTAGGCGCTGGAAACACCATATATTTT. The V gene is TRBV30, the J gene TRBJ1-3, with TRBD1 matching 7 bases. The V gene's germline CDR1 is GTSNPN and CDR2 SVGIG (reference sequence). With V trimmed by 7 bases and J by 2 bases, 14 bases remained unmatched. The CDR3 is 16 residues long.

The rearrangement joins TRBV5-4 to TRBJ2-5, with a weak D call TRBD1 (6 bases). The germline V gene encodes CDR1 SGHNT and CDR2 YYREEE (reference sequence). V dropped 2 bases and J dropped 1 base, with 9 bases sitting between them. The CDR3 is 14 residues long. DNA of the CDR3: TGTGCCAGCAGCTTACAGGGTACCCAAGAGACCCAGTACTTC. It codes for CASSLQGTQETQYF.

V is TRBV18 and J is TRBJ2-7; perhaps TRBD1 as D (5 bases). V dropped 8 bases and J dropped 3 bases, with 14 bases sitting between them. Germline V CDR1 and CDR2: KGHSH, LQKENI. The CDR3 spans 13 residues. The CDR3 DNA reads TGTGCCAGCCGGGCTGGGGCCTACTACGAGCAGTACTTC. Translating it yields CASRAGAYYEQYF.

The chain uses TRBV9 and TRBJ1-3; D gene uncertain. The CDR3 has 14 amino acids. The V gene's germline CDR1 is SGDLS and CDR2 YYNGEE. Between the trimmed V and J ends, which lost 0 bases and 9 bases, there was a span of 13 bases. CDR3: CASSVASTWTTIYF. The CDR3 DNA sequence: TGTGCCAGCAGCGTAGCTTCCACCTGGACCACCATATATTTT. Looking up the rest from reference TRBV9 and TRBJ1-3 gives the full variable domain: DSGVTQTPKHLITATGQRVTLRCSPRSGDLSVYWYQQSLDQGLQFLIQYYNGEERAKGNILERFSAQQFPDLHSELNLSSLELGDSALYFCASSVASTWTTIYFGEGSWLTVV.

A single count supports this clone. The CDR3 sequence is CAISEGGGDNQPQHF. In DNA form, the CDR3 reads TGTGCCATCAGTGAAGGAGGGGGCGACAATCAGCCCCAGCATTTT. V usage is TRBV10-3 and J usage is TRBJ1-5; 7 positions agree with TRBD1. Germline-derived CDR1 and CDR2 are ENHRY and SYGVKD. The junction had 5 bases not matched to a gene; V was cut back by 3 bases and J by 3 bases. The CDR3 is 15 residues long.

CDR3: CASSNLGRTGSYEQYF. CDR3 bases: TGTGCCAGCAGCAATTTGGGAAGGACAGGGTCCTACGAGCAGTACTTC. This chain links TRBV7-9 with TRBJ2-7; TRBD1 matches at 8 bases. The CDR3 sequence is 16 residues long. The germline gives CDR1 SEHNR, CDR2 FQNEAQ (reference sequence). V trimming: 5 bases; J trimming: 1 base; junction bases outside the gene matches: 10.

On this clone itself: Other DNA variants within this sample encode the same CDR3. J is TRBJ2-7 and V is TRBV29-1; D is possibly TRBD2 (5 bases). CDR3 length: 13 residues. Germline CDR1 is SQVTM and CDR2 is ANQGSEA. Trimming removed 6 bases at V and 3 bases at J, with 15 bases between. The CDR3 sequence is CSVVSDSGYEQYF. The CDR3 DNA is TGCAGCGTCGTTTCGGACTCCGGCTACGAGCAGTACTTC.

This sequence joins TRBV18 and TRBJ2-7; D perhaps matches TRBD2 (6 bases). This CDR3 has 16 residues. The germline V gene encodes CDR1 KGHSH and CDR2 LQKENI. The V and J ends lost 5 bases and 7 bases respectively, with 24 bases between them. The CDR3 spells CASSSGRAGSGREQYF. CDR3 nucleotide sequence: TGTGCCAGCTCATCTGGAAGGGCAGGGTCGGGGAGGGAGCAGTACTTC.

In DNA form, the CDR3 reads TGTGCCAGCAGACGGGCCTCAGCCTATGGCTACACCTTC. As protein: CASRRASAYGYTF. The chain is built from TRBV28 and TRBJ1-2; D is ambiguous. Looked up from germline, CDR1 is MDHEN and CDR2 is SYDVKM. V was cut by 6 bases and J by 4 bases, with 12 bases left in between. This CDR3 contains 13 residues.

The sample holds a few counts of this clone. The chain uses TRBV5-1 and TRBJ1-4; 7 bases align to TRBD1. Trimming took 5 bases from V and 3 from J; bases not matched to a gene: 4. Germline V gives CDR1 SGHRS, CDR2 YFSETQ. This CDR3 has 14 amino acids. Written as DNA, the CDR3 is TGCGCCAGCAGGTACGACAGGGCTAATGAAAAACTGTTTTTT. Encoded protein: CASRYDRANEKLFF.

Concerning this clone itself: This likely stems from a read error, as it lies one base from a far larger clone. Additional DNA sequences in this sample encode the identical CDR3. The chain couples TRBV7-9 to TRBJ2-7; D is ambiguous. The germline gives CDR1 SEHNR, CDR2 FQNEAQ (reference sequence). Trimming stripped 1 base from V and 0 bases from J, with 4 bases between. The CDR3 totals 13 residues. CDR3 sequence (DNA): TGTGCCAGCAGCTTAGGGGTCTCCTACGAGCAGTACTTC. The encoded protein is CASSLGVSYEQYF.

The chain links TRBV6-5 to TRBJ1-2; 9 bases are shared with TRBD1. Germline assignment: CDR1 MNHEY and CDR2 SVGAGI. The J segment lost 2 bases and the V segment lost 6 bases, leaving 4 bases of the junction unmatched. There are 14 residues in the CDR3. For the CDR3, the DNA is TGTGCCAGCAGGCAGGGACAGGGAAACTATGGCTACACCTTC. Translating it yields CASRQGQGNYGYTF.

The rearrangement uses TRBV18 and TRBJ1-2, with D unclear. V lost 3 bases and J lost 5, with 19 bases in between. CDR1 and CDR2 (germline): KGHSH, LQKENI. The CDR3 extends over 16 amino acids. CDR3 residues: CASSPPFFQSQYGYTF. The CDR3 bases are TGTGCCAGCTCACCCCCATTTTTCCAGTCTCAATATGGCTACACCTTC.

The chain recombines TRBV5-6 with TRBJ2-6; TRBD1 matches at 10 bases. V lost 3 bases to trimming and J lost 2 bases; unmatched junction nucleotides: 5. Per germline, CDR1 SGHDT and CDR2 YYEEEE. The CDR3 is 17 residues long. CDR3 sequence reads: CASSSPGQGAGANVLTF. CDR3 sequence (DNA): TGTGCCAGCAGCTCGCCTGGACAGGGGGCTGGGGCCAACGTCCTGACTTTC.

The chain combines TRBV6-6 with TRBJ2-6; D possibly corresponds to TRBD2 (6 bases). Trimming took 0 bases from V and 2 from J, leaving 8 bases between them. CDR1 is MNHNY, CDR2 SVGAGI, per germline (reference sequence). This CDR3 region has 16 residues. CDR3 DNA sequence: TGTGCCAGCAGTTACTCGCGCGGGGCTGGGGCCAACGTCCTGACTTTC. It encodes CASSYSRGAGANVLTF.

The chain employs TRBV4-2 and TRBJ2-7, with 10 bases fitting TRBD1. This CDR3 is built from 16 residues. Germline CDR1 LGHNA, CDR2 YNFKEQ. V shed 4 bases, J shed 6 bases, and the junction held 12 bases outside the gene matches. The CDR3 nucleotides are TGTGCCAGCAGCCCCGCGTCCGGGACAGGGGAACGCGAGCAGTACTTC. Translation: CASSPASGTGEREQYF.

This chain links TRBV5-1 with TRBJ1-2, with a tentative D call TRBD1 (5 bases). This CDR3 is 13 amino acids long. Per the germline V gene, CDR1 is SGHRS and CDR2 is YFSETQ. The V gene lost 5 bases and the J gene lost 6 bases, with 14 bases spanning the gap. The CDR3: CASREGVGDGYTF. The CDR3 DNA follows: TGCGCCAGCAGGGAAGGGGTTGGCGATGGCTACACCTTC.

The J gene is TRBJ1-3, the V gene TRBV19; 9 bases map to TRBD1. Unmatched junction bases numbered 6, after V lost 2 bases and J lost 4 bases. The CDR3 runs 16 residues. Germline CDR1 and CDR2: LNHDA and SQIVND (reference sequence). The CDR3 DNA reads TGTGCCAGTAGTATATTGGGACAGGGATCCGGAAACACCATATATTTT. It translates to CASSILGQGSGNTIYF.

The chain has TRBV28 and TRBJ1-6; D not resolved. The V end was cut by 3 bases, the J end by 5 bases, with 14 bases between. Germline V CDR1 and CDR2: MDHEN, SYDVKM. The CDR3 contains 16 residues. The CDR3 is CASSFFLERDNSPLHF. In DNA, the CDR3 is TGTGCCAGCAGTTTTTTCCTTGAAAGGGATAATTCACCCCTCCACTTT.

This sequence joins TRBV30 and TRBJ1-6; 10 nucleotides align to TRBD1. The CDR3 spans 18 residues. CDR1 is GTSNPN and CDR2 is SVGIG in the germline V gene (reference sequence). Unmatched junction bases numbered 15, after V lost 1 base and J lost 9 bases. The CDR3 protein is CAWSAPRDRQGAGSPLHF. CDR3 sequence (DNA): TGTGCCTGGAGTGCCCCTAGGGACCGACAGGGGGCTGGTTCACCCCTCCACTTT.

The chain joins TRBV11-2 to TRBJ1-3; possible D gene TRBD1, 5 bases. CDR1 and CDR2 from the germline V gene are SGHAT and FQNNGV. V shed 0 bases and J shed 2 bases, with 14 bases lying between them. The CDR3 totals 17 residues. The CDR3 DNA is TGTGCCAGCAGCTTAGATGGGGGGTTGGCAGCTGGAAACACCATATATTTT. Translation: CASSLDGGLAAGNTIYF.

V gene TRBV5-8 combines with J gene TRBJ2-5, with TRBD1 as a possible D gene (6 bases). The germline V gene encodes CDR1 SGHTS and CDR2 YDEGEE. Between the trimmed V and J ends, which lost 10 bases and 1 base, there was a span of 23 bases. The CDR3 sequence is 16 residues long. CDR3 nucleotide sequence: TGTGCCGACGCCCTCGGCAGGGGCGGTTCCCAAGAGACCCAGTACTTC. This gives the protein CADALGRGGSQETQYF.

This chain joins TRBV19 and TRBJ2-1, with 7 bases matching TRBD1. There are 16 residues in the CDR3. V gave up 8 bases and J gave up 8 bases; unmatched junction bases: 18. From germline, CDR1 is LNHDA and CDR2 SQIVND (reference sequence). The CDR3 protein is CASYPGGAPALDEQFF. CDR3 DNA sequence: TGTGCCAGTTACCCAGGGGGAGCCCCGGCATTGGATGAGCAGTTCTTC.

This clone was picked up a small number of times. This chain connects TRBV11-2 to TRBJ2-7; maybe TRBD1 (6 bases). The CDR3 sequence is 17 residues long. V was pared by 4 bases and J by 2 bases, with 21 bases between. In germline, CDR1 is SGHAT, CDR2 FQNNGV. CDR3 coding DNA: TGTGCCAGCAGCTCCATATACAGGGTAGGGATTCCCTACGAGCAGTACTTC. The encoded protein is CASSSIYRVGIPYEQYF.

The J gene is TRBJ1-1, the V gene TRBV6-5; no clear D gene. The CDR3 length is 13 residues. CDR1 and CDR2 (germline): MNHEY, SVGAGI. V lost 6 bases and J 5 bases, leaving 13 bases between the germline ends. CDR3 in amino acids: CASRIPAGTEAFF. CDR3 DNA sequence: TGTGCCAGCAGAATACCCGCGGGAACTGAAGCTTTCTTT.

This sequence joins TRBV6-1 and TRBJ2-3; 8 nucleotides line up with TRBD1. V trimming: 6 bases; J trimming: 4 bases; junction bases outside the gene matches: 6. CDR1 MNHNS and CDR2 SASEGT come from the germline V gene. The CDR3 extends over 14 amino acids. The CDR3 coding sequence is TGTGCCAGCAGGCCGACAGGGGCGTCAGATACGCAGTATTTT. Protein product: CASRPTGASDTQYF.

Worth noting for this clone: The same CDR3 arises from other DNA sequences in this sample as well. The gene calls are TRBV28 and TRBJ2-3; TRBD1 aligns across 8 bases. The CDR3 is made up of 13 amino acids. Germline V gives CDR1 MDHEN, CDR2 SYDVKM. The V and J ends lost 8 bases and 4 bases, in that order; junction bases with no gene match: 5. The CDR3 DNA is TGTGCCAGCCGAAAACAGGGGGCAGATACGCAGTATTTT. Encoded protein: CASRKQGADTQYF.

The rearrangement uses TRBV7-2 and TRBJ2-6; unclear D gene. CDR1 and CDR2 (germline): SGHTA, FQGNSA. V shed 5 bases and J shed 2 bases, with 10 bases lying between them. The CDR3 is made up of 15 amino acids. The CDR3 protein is CASSPQTTGANVLTF. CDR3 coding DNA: TGTGCCAGCAGCCCGCAGACAACTGGGGCCAACGTCCTGACTTTC.

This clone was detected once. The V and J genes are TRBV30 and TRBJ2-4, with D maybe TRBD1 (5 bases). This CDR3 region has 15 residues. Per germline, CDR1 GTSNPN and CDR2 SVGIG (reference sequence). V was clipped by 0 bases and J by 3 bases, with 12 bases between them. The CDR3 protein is CAWSVLGQDKNIQYF. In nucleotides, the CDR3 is TGTGCCTGGAGTGTATTGGGGCAGGACAAAAACATTCAGTACTTC.